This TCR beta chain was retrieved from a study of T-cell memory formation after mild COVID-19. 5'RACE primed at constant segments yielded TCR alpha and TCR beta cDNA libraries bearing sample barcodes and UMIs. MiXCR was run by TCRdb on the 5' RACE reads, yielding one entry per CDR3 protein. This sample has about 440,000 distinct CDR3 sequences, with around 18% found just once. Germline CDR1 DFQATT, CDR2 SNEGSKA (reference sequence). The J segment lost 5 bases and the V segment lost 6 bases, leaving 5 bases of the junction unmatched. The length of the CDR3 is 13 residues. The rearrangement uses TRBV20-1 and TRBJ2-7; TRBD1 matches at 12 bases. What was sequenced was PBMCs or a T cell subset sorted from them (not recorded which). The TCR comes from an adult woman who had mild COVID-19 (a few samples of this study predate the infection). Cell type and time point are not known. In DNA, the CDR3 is TGCAGTGCCCCGGGACAGGGGGCGGACGAGCAGTACTTC. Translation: CSAPGQGADEQYF.